This passage covers 20 T cell receptor beta chains from one sample sequenced in a study of cytomegalovirus exposure and HLA in healthy donors. The PCR ran on 60 Vbeta and 13 Jbeta primers. TCRdb's copy holds only in-frame clones and misses some; the assay was immunoSEQ multiplex PCR. The sample yields around 100,000 clones, 70% seen once. The sequenced material came from PBMCs. Source of these receptors: a middle-aged man in good health and CMV-seropositive.

CDR3: CASSGEGSGARQPQHF. CDR3 DNA sequence: TGTGCCAGCAGTGGGGAGGGGTCAGGGGCTCGTCAGCCCCAGCATTTT. The gene calls are TRBV6-1 and TRBJ1-5, with D possibly being TRBD1 (6 bases). The CDR3 extends over 16 amino acids. V lost 4 bases to trimming and J lost 6 bases, with 19 bases between them. Germline assignment: CDR1 MNHNS and CDR2 SASEGT.

The chain recombines TRBV4-1 with TRBJ2-7, with TRBD1 matching 9 bases. Germline-derived CDR1 and CDR2 are MGHRA and YSYEKL. V was pared by 4 bases and J by 6 bases, with 7 bases of the junction left unmatched. The CDR3 loop spans 14 amino acids. Written as DNA, the CDR3 is TGCGCCAGCAGCCGCACTGACAGGGGGAGCGAGCAGTACGTC. It specifies CASSRTDRGSEQYV.

A note on this clone: The same CDR3 also results from other DNA sequences found in this sample. The V call is TRBV29-1, the J call TRBJ1-1, with 12 bases matching TRBD1. Per the germline V gene, CDR1 is SQVTM and CDR2 is ANQGSEA. This CDR3 contains 15 residues. The V and J ends lost 6 bases and 0 bases, in that order; junction bases with no gene match: 5. CDR3 sequence (DNA): TGCAGCGTGGGACAGGGGGCACAGATGAACACTGAAGCTTTCTTT. Residues: CSVGQGAQMNTEAFF.

The chain couples TRBV27 to TRBJ2-7; TRBD2 aligns across 10 bases. Per germline, CDR1 MNHEY and CDR2 SMNVEV (reference sequence). This CDR3 is built from 14 residues. V was clipped by 4 bases and J by 3 bases; unmatched bases: 3. CDR3 amino acids: CASSSTSGDYEQYF. The DNA for the CDR3 is TGTGCCAGCAGTTCCACTAGCGGGGACTACGAGCAGTACTTC.

This sequence joins TRBV27 and TRBJ2-7; TRBD2 matches 8 bases. Germline V gene lookup returns CDR1 MNHEY and CDR2 SMNVEV (reference sequence). J lost 2 bases, V lost 2 bases, and 8 bases had no gene match. The CDR3 is 16 residues long. The CDR3 DNA sequence: TGTGCCAGCAGTTTAGTAGTCGGGAGGGATCCCTACGAGCAGTACTTC. It specifies CASSLVVGRDPYEQYF.

Here the CDR3 reads CASSGTGGYEQYF. The CDR3 bases are TGTGCCAGTAGTGGGACAGGGGGCTACGAGCAGTACTTC. V and J are TRBV19 and TRBJ2-7, with 11 bases aligning to TRBD1. The CDR3 contains 13 residues. The germline CDR1 and CDR2 sequences are LNHDA and SQIVND (reference sequence). V lost 5 bases and J lost 3; bases outside the gene matches: 0.

CDR3 sequence reads: CASGHYYEQYV. The DNA for the CDR3 is TGTGCCAGCGGACATTACTACGAGCAGTACGTC. The chain combines TRBV6-1 with TRBJ2-7, with D perhaps matching TRBD1 (5 bases). The CDR3 is 11 amino acids. V was shortened by 8 bases and J by 3 bases, with 8 bases between the two germline ends. The germline V gene encodes CDR1 MNHNS and CDR2 SASEGT.

The chain combines TRBV4-2 with TRBJ2-1, with TRBD2 identical over 10 bases. The V gene end was trimmed by 0 bases and the J gene end by 4 bases; junction bases not matched to a gene: 3. Germline V lookup: CDR1 LGHNA, CDR2 YNFKEQ. This CDR3 comprises 16 residues. The CDR3, as DNA: TGTGCCAGCAGCCAAGATCTAGCGGGAGAGTACAATGAGCAGTTCTTC. This gives the protein CASSQDLAGEYNEQFF.

This clone occurred once. V is TRBV19 and J is TRBJ2-7, with D perhaps TRBD2 (6 bases). Germline values: CDR1 LNHDA, CDR2 SQIVND (reference sequence). V shed 5 bases and J shed 7 bases, with 18 bases lying between them. The CDR3 extends over 14 amino acids. The CDR3 DNA follows: TGTGCCAGTAGTCCCCTCCGGGACTCGTATGAGCAGTACTTC. Residues: CASSPLRDSYEQYF.

This chain connects TRBV2 to TRBJ1-2; 12 nucleotides match TRBD1. Germline CDR1 is SNHLY and CDR2 is FYNNEI. The CDR3 totals 16 residues. The V and J ends lost 4 bases and 4 bases, in that order; junction bases with no gene match: 7. The DNA for the CDR3 is TGTGCCAGCAGTGGTTGGGGGACAGGGGGCAGCTATGGCTACACCTTC. Translation: CASSGWGTGGSYGYTF.

This rearrangement joins TRBV14 to TRBJ1-5; the D is unclear. CDR3 length equals 14 residues. Per germline, CDR1 SGHDN and CDR2 FVKESK. With 3 bases removed from V and 3 bases from J, the gap between germline ends came to 9 bases. CDR3 coding DNA: TGTGCCAGCAGCCAGGAGGGCTTCAATCAGCCCCAGCATTTT. Translating it yields CASSQEGFNQPQHF. The whole variable domain, filled in from reference TRBV14 and TRBJ1-5, reads EAGVTQFPSHSVIEKGQTVTLRCDPISGHDNLYWYRRVMGKEIKFLLHFVKESKQDESGMPNNRFLAERTGGTYSTLKVQPAELEDSGVYFCASSQEGFNQPQHFGDGTRLSIL.

The table lists this clone with a count of one. The V and J genes are TRBV5-1 and TRBJ2-1; TRBD1 aligns across 9 bases. CDR3 length: 14 residues. Losses at the gene ends were 1 base for V and 8 bases for J; bases not matched to a gene: 4. From germline, CDR1 is SGHRS and CDR2 YFSETQ. CDR3 sequence reads: CASSLTGGRDEQFF. The CDR3 DNA reads as TGCGCCAGCAGCTTGACAGGGGGCAGGGATGAGCAGTTCTTC. The whole variable domain, filled in from reference TRBV5-1 and TRBJ2-1, reads KAGVTQTPRYLIKTRGQQVTLSCSPISGHRSVSWYQQTPGQGLQFLFEYFSETQRNKGNFPGRFSGRQFSNSRSEMNVSTLELGDSALYLCASSLTGGRDEQFFGPGTRLTVL.

The chain joins TRBV9 to TRBJ1-2, with 7 bases lining up with TRBD1. Germline CDR1 is SGDLS and CDR2 is YYNGEE. The CDR3 is 13 residues long. V lost 2 bases to trimming and J lost 2 bases; unmatched junction nucleotides: 0. The CDR3 is CASSVGQNYGYTF. The DNA of the CDR3 is TGTGCCAGCAGCGTGGGACAGAACTATGGCTACACCTTC.

This clone was recorded only once. J is TRBJ2-5 and V is TRBV28; the match to TRBD1 covers 9 bases. Germline CDR1 and CDR2: MDHEN and SYDVKM. Trimming removed 2 bases from V and 1 base from J; junction bases left unmatched: 11. The CDR3 contains 18 residues. DNA for the CDR3: TGTGCCAGCAGTTTAATAGGACAGGGGAACCTCGTCCAAGAGACCCAGTACTTC. Protein product: CASSLIGQGNLVQETQYF.

This clone was counted between two and nine times. The genes are TRBV6-6 and TRBJ1-1, with a weak D call TRBD1 (6 bases). Trimming took 6 bases from V and 1 from J, leaving 9 bases between them. This CDR3 has 13 residues. CDR1 is MNHNY, CDR2 SVGAGI, per germline (reference sequence). CDR3 bases: TGTGCCAGCAGCATCAGGGGGAACACTGAAGCTTTCTTT. Translating gives CASSIRGNTEAFF.

The chain joins TRBV6-5 to TRBJ1-2; 7 nucleotides line up with TRBD1. V shed 4 bases and J 5 bases; nucleotides not matched to a gene: 4. The CDR3 contains 13 residues. In germline, CDR1 is MNHEY, CDR2 SVGAGI. In DNA, the CDR3 is TGTGCCAGCAGTTCTCACAGGGGTTATGGCTACACCTTC. It is translated as CASSSHRGYGYTF.

This chain uses TRBV30 with TRBJ2-7; 12 positions agree with TRBD2. Per germline, CDR1 GTSNPN and CDR2 SVGIG (reference sequence). The CDR3 has 15 amino acids. Trimming at V came to 3 bases and at J to 6 bases, leaving 9 bases not matched to a gene. The CDR3 spells CAWSIRLAGAVEQYF. CDR3 in DNA: TGTGCCTGGAGCATCCGACTAGCGGGAGCCGTCGAGCAGTACTTC.

The table lists this clone with a few counts. The chain carries TRBV28 and TRBJ2-1; 7 nucleotides line up with TRBD1. CDR1 and CDR2 (germline): MDHEN, SYDVKM. The CDR3 extends over 15 amino acids. J was trimmed by 4 bases and V by 8 bases; bases with no gene match: 11. CDR3 in amino acids: CASSSGQPSYNEQFF. The CDR3 bases are TGTGCCAGCTCCTCGGGACAGCCAAGTTACAATGAGCAGTTCTTC. The full variable domain, completed using reference TRBV28 and TRBJ2-1, is DVKVTQSSRYLVKRTGEKVFLECVQDMDHENMFWYRQDPGLGLRLIYFSYDVKMKEKGDIPEGYSVSREKKERFSLILESASTNQTSMYLCASSSGQPSYNEQFFGPGTRLTVL.

This clone appeared a few times. The rearrangement uses TRBV28 and TRBJ2-3; 7 nucleotides line up with TRBD1. Trimming took 6 bases from V and 0 from J; bases not matched to a gene: 12. Looked up from germline, CDR1 is MDHEN and CDR2 is SYDVKM. There are 17 residues in the CDR3. In DNA, the CDR3 is TGTGCCAGCAGCGCCCATAGGGGGCGATCGAGCACAGATACGCAGTATTTT. Its translation is CASSAHRGRSSTDTQYF.

This chain connects TRBV27 to TRBJ2-3; 13 positions match TRBD2. Germline CDR1 reads MNHEY; CDR2 reads SMNVEV (reference sequence). CDR3 size: 16 residues. V was pared by 4 bases and J by 5 bases, with 6 bases of the junction left unmatched. The CDR3 is CASSSWTSGSVDTQYF. The CDR3 bases are TGTGCCAGCAGTTCCTGGACTAGCGGGAGTGTAGATACGCAGTATTTT.